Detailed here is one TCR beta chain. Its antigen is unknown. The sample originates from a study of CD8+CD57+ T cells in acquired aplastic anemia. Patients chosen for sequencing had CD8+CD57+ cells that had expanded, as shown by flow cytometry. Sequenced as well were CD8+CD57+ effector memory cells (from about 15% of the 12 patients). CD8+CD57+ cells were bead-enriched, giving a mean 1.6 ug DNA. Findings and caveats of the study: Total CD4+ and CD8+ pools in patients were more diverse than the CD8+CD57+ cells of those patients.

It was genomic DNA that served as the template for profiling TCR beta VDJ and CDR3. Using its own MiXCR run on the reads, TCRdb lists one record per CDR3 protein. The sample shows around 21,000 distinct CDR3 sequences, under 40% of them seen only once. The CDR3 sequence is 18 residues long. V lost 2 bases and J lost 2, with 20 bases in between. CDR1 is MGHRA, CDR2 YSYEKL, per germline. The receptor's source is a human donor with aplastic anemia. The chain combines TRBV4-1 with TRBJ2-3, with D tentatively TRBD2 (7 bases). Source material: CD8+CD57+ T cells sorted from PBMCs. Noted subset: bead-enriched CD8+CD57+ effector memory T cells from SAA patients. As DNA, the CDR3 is TGCGCCAGCAGCCAAACGGGTGCCGGGGGGCAGCACACAGATACGCAGTATTTT. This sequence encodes CASSQTGAGGQHTDTQYF.